The sample holds a few counts of the clone carrying this T cell receptor beta chain. Antigen: not known. Assay used: immunoSEQ multiplex PCR; TCRdb lists only in-frame clones, some missing. The sample carries 2 million to 2.5 million clones, under 95% recorded once. The ends lost 5 bases at V and 7 bases at J; junction bases unmatched: 10. CDR1 is SEHNR, CDR2 FQNEAQ, per germline (reference sequence). This CDR3 has 14 amino acids. These data originate in a study of shared clonotypes between healthy human individuals. Findings and caveats of the study: Shared clonotypes across all four donors exceeded non-shared ones in generation probability.

Naive CD8 cells lacked CD45RO, underwent positive selection for CCR7 and left out terminally differentiated effector memory CD45RA+ cells. The sample taken for sequencing was naive CD8+ T cells from PBMCs. The TCR sequence derives from a man younger than 30 in good health. Some clones in this sample may be carry-over from other donors' samples. This chain links TRBV7-9 with TRBJ1-1, with 7 nucleotides matching TRBD1. The CDR3 DNA follows: TGTGCCAGCAGCGGGAGGGACAGTTTGAGTGAAGCTTTCTTT. Translated: CASSGRDSLSEAFF.